These 16 T cell receptor beta chains came from one sample sequenced in a study of T cell clonotyping in hematopoietic cell transplantation. TCRdb's table, derived via immunoSEQ multiplex PCR, lists solely in-frame clones and lacks some. The repertoire holds 9,500 to 15,000 clones, roughly 89% seen once, with roughly 4% in the top ten. Sample: peripheral blood mononuclear cells. The source of these receptors is a human donor who either received an allogeneic hematopoietic cell transplant for a myeloid malignancy or was a related donor (not recorded which). Some clones in this sample may be carry-over from other donors' samples.

The chain uses TRBV19 and TRBJ2-3; D possibly uses TRBD1 or TRBD2 (6 bases each). Trimming pared 4 bases from V and 1 base from J, leaving 15 bases between. Germline V gene data show CDR1 as LNHDA and CDR2 as SQIVND (reference sequence). This CDR3 has 16 amino acids. The chain's CDR3 is CASSTTGARRTDTQYF. As DNA, the CDR3 is TGTGCCAGTAGTACCACGGGGGCCCGTCGCACAGATACGCAGTATTTT.

The rearrangement uses TRBV7-2 and TRBJ2-3; 9 nucleotides agree with TRBD1. The V gene end was trimmed by 5 bases and the J gene end by 4 bases; junction bases not matched to a gene: 4. This CDR3 contains 14 residues. Germline V CDR1 and CDR2: SGHTA, FQGNSA. In DNA form, the CDR3 reads TGTGCCAGCAGCGTAGGACAGGGGCCAGATACGCAGTATTTT. It translates to CASSVGQGPDTQYF.

The J gene is TRBJ2-3, the V gene TRBV27, with D perhaps matching TRBD1 or TRBD2 (6 bases each). CDR3 length: 16 residues. Germline CDR1 reads MNHEY; CDR2 reads SMNVEV (reference sequence). V dropped 5 bases and J dropped 6 bases, with 21 bases sitting between them. The CDR3 sequence is CASSRELRGPGDTQYF. In DNA, the CDR3 is TGTGCCAGCAGTCGGGAACTTCGGGGGCCCGGCGATACGCAGTATTTT.

The chain joins TRBV19 to TRBJ1-6; D is unclear. The CDR3 runs to 14 residues. V shed 11 bases and J shed 7 bases, with 18 bases lying between them. Germline V lookup: CDR1 LNHDA, CDR2 SQIVND (reference sequence). The CDR3 protein is CAARSEQPNSPLHF. In DNA form, the CDR3 reads TGTGCCGCCAGGTCCGAACAGCCAAATTCACCCCTCCACTTT.

This chain uses TRBV5-1 with TRBJ1-5, with D possibly being TRBD1 (6 bases). The V gene lost 0 bases and the J gene lost 7 bases, with 11 bases spanning the gap. The CDR3 has 14 amino acids. Germline V gene lookup returns CDR1 SGHRS and CDR2 YFSETQ. The CDR3 nucleotides are TGCGCCAGCAGCTTGGGGGGAGGGGGGCAGCCCCAGCATTTT. Protein product: CASSLGGGGQPQHF.

V gene TRBV13 combines with J gene TRBJ1-3; 7 nucleotides align to TRBD1. CDR1 and CDR2 from the germline V gene are PRHDT and FYEKMQ (reference sequence). The CDR3 consists of 15 residues. V lost 0 bases, J lost 4 bases, and 3 bases stayed unmatched. Here the CDR3 reads CASSLGQGRGNTIYF. The CDR3 DNA reads TGTGCCAGCAGCTTAGGACAGGGGCGGGGAAACACCATATATTTT.

V and J are TRBV7-9 and TRBJ1-2, with D maybe TRBD1 (6 bases). Germline V gene data show CDR1 as SEHNR and CDR2 as FQNEAQ (reference sequence). The CDR3 loop spans 13 amino acids. V shed 5 bases and J shed 6 bases, with 13 bases lying between them. In nucleotides, the CDR3 is TGTGCCAGCAGCCAAACCGGGACAAATGGCTACACCTTC. Protein: CASSQTGTNGYTF.

The gene calls are TRBV10-1 and TRBJ1-4; weak D call: TRBD1 (6 bases). The germline V gene has CDR1 WNHNN and CDR2 SYGVQD (reference sequence). This CDR3 spans 13 amino acids. V was clipped by 7 bases and J by 3 bases, with 9 bases between them. CDR3 nucleotides: TGCGCCAGCAAACAGGGCCCTAATGAAAAACTGTTTTTT. It yields the protein CASKQGPNEKLFF.

The chain recombines TRBV7-2 with TRBJ2-7; a possible D gene is TRBD2 (6 bases). Trimming pared 1 base from V and 3 bases from J, leaving 13 bases between. This CDR3 comprises 15 residues. The germline V gene has CDR1 SGHTA and CDR2 FQGNSA. The CDR3 DNA reads as TGTGCCAGCAGCTTAGTAGGGACTGCCCTCTACGAGCAGTACTTC. Its protein is CASSLVGTALYEQYF. The full variable domain, in which reference TRBV7-2 and TRBJ2-7 provide the parts outside the CDR3, is GAGVSQSPSNKVTEKGKDVELRCDPISGHTALYWYRQSLGQGLEFLIYFQGNSAPDKSGLPSDRFSAERTGGSVSTLTIQRTQQEDSAVYLCASSLVGTALYEQYFGPGTRLTVT.

The V gene is TRBV7-3, the J gene TRBJ2-3; 7 nucleotides line up with TRBD2. Germline trimming cut 4 bases from V and 2 bases from J; bases unmatched to any gene: 6. The germline CDR1 and CDR2 sequences are SGHTA and FQGTGA. CDR3 length equals 15 residues. CDR3 sequence: CASSSGGFDTDTQYF. The CDR3 DNA reads TGTGCCAGCAGCTCGGGGGGATTTGACACAGATACGCAGTATTTT. Variable domain in full (rest from reference TRBV7-3 and TRBJ2-3): GAGVSQTPSNKVTEKGKYVELRCDPISGHTALYWYRQSLGQGPEFLIYFQGTGAADDSGLPNDRFFAVRPEGSVSTLKIQRTERGDSAVYLCASSSGGFDTDTQYFGPGTRLTVL.

This clone was detected once. The V call is TRBV9, the J call TRBJ2-3; 9 positions agree with TRBD2. The V segment lost 2 bases and the J segment 1 base; nucleotides outside the gene matches: 11. This CDR3 region has 18 residues. Germline loops: CDR1 SGDLS, CDR2 YYNGEE. The CDR3 region has the DNA TGTGCCAGCAGCGTTTGGGCGGGGGGGCTAGGTGGCACAGATACGCAGTATTTT. It is translated as CASSVWAGGLGGTDTQYF.

This sequence joins TRBV9 and TRBJ2-3; the match to TRBD2 covers 8 bases. Unmatched junction bases numbered 12, after V lost 1 base and J lost 2 bases. Germline CDR1 and CDR2: SGDLS and YYNGEE. The CDR3 is 18 residues long. The CDR3 nucleotides read TGTGCCAGCAGCGTAAGCGGGGGAGTGGGCACTCCCACAGATACGCAGTATTTT. Amino acid sequence: CASSVSGGVGTPTDTQYF.

The genes are TRBV5-4 and TRBJ1-2; the match to TRBD1 covers 9 bases. CDR1 is SGHNT, CDR2 YYREEE, per germline (reference sequence). The CDR3 spans 13 residues. The trim removed 3 bases at V and 8 bases at J, leaving 5 bases unmatched. The CDR3 nucleotides read TGTGCCAGCAGCTCCTGGACAGGGGAGGGCTACACCTTC. Translation gives CASSSWTGEGYTF.

With regard to this clone: The junction differs from germline at one of its ends, possibly a read error. The V and J genes are TRBV19 and TRBJ2-4; D tentatively reads TRBD1 or TRBD2 (5 bases each). Germline V gives CDR1 LNHDA, CDR2 SQIVND (reference sequence). This CDR3 is built from 12 residues. The CDR3: CASSIGGTEQHF. The CDR3 nucleotides are TGTGCCAGTAGTATAGGGGGGACGGAGCAGCACTTC.

The rearrangement uses TRBV30 and TRBJ2-7; TRBD1 matches at 7 bases. Germline trimming cut 5 bases from V and 2 bases from J; bases unmatched to any gene: 3. Looked up from germline, CDR1 is GTSNPN and CDR2 is SVGIG (reference sequence). The CDR3 runs 12 residues. The CDR3, as DNA: TGTGCCTGGGGGGACAGCCCCTACGAGCAGTACTTC. Encoded protein: CAWGDSPYEQYF.

This clone was observed a handful of times. This chain uses TRBV4-3 with TRBJ1-2; D may be TRBD1 (6 bases). Germline CDR1 is LGHNA and CDR2 is YSLEER. The V end lost 5 bases, the J end lost 0 bases, and 10 bases lay between the germline ends. The CDR3 has 14 residues. The CDR3 DNA reads TGCGCCAGCAGCGTGGACAGTTCTAACTATGGCTACACCTTC. It encodes CASSVDSSNYGYTF.